This TCR beta chain was profiled in a study of blood T cell repertoires in COVID-19. Study-wide context: Material from acute and convalescent COVID-19 was sourced from the United States, Italy and Spain. PBMCs, B-cell-depleted T cells, or T cells were the source of the cDNA or gDNA that made up the material.

V was clipped by 2 bases and J by 4 bases; unmatched bases: 13. Germline CDR1 and CDR2: GTSNPN and SVGIG (reference sequence). This CDR3 region has 18 residues. As processed by the authors: By means of reference gene primer amplification, nucleated cell counts were estimated. Produced via immunoSEQ multiplex PCR; TCRdb's table is partial and in-frame only. D and trimming were read from the DNA, whereas the V and J calls and clone size are those reported in that table. The table lists some 250,000 clones, 65% to 85% of them singletons, with approximately 6% in the top ten. This sequence originates from a man older than 75 with acute or convalescent COVID-19. The material sequenced was peripheral blood. This chain uses TRBV30 with TRBJ2-3, with 12 bases aligning to TRBD2. CDR3 sequence: CAWSLGLAGGPGADTQYF. The CDR3 coding sequence is TGTGCCTGGAGTTTGGGGCTAGCGGGAGGGCCCGGGGCAGATACGCAGTATTTT.